The 13 T cell receptor beta chains below were found in one sample sequenced in a study of cytomegalovirus exposure and HLA in healthy donors. Primers included in the PCR were 60 Vbeta and 13 Jbeta primers. Method: immunoSEQ multiplex PCR; TCRdb's copy keeps in-frame clones and lacks some. The sample shows roughly 140,000 clones, about three quarters of them seen only once. Sequencing was performed on PBMCs. The receptors shown here come from a male donor in good health and CMV-seronegative.

This clone was recorded a few times. This rearrangement joins TRBV10-1 to TRBJ1-2; weak D call: TRBD1 (6 bases). V was cut by 5 bases and J by 4 bases, with 14 bases left in between. The CDR3 extends over 14 amino acids. Per germline, CDR1 WNHNN and CDR2 SYGVQD (reference sequence). CDR3: CASSNTDSFYGYTF. For the CDR3, the DNA is TGCGCCAGCAGTAATACGGACAGCTTCTATGGCTACACCTTC.

The V gene is TRBV7-8, the J gene TRBJ2-1; 7 nucleotides line up with TRBD1. CDR1 and CDR2 (germline): SGHVS, FQNEAQ. The CDR3 covers 15 residues. After removal of 3 bases from V and 4 bases from J, the junction contained 6 bases not matched to a gene. The CDR3 region has the DNA TGTGCCAGCAGCTTCGACGGGACAGTATACAATGAGCAGTTCTTC. It encodes CASSFDGTVYNEQFF.

The sample holds a few counts of this clone. V and J are TRBV5-1 and TRBJ2-7; D gene ambiguous. This CDR3 has 13 amino acids. Germline assignment: CDR1 SGHRS and CDR2 YFSETQ. Trimming cost V 0 bases and J 3 bases, with 7 bases left between them. CDR3 coding DNA: TGCGCCAGCAGCTTGGGAGGTATCTACGAGCAGTACTTC. Residues: CASSLGGIYEQYF.

This chain uses TRBV5-1 with TRBJ1-1; no reliable D call. The CDR3 covers 14 residues. V was shortened by 6 bases and J by 3 bases, with 15 bases between the two germline ends. Germline V gene sequence: CDR1 SGHRS, CDR2 YFSETQ. CDR3 region: CASTDPTLYTEAFF. DNA of the CDR3: TGCGCCAGCACCGACCCGACACTTTACACTGAAGCTTTCTTT.

The J gene is TRBJ1-6, the V gene TRBV19, with 7 bases fitting TRBD1. This CDR3 is 17 amino acids long. Germline V lookup: CDR1 LNHDA, CDR2 SQIVND (reference sequence). The V gene end was trimmed by 6 bases and the J gene end by 8 bases; junction bases not matched to a gene: 16. The CDR3 region has the DNA TGTGCCAGTAGGGGACAGTTCTTTGATTATGAAGATTCACCCCTCCACTTT. This codes for CASRGQFFDYEDSPLHF.

The chain carries TRBV29-1 and TRBJ1-1; TRBD1 agrees at 7 bases. Germline-derived CDR1 and CDR2 are SQVTM and ANQGSEA. The CDR3 spans 12 residues. After removal of 6 bases from V and 4 bases from J, the junction contained 5 bases not matched to a gene. The CDR3 loop is CSVRDRATEAFF. CDR3 nucleotide sequence: TGCAGCGTGCGGGACAGAGCCACTGAAGCTTTCTTT.

The CDR3: CSVARDYSYNEQFF. The CDR3 DNA follows: TGCAGCGTTGCTCGGGACTACTCCTACAATGAGCAGTTCTTC. The V gene is TRBV29-1, the J gene TRBJ2-1, with 7 positions matching TRBD2. The CDR3 has 14 residues. The germline CDR1 and CDR2 sequences are SQVTM and ANQGSEA. J was trimmed by 0 bases and V by 4 bases; bases with no gene match: 3.

For the CDR3, the DNA is TGTGCCAGCAGTAGCACAGCTGGGGCCAACGTCCTGACTTTC. This translates into CASSSTAGANVLTF. The chain combines TRBV25-1 with TRBJ2-6; D remains ambiguous. There are 14 residues in the CDR3. The germline gives CDR1 MGHDK, CDR2 SYGVNS. Trimming shortened V by 5 bases and J by 2 bases, and 7 bases separated the two germline ends.

The rearrangement uses TRBV5-4 and TRBJ2-1; 10 bases line up with TRBD2. V lost 0 bases and J lost 7; bases outside the gene matches: 7. CDR1 is SGHNT, CDR2 YYREEE, per germline (reference sequence). This CDR3 is 16 amino acids long. Here the CDR3 reads CASSLAKLAGRNEQFF. CDR3 DNA: TGTGCCAGCAGCTTGGCCAAACTAGCGGGACGTAATGAGCAGTTCTTC.

Concerning this clone: The identical CDR3 is also encoded by other nucleotide sequences in the sample. The rearrangement links TRBV5-1 to TRBJ1-1, with D perhaps matching TRBD1 (6 bases). The CDR3 is 14 residues long. Germline values: CDR1 SGHRS, CDR2 YFSETQ. The V end was cut by 2 bases, the J end by 2 bases, with 10 bases between. The CDR3 protein is CASSFGQLNTEAFF. The CDR3, as DNA: TGCGCCAGCAGCTTTGGACAGCTAAACACTGAAGCTTTCTTT.

As regards this clone: A read error may produce the germline difference seen at one junction end. The V gene is TRBV7-6, the J gene TRBJ2-2; 7 bases agree with TRBD2. The CDR3 is 16 residues long. Germline CDR1 SGHVS, CDR2 FNYEAQ. The CDR3 DNA reads as TGTGCCAGCGGCCTCGCGACTAGCTTCCTAACCGGGGAGCTGGTTTTT. Protein sequence: CASGLATSFLTGELVF.

This chain joins TRBV7-2 and TRBJ2-5, with TRBD2 identical over 8 bases. In germline, CDR1 is SGHTA, CDR2 FQGNSA. This CDR3 has 15 amino acids. The ends lost 5 bases at V and 6 bases at J; junction bases unmatched: 11. The CDR3 DNA sequence: TGTGCCAGCAGCGCCGGGAGGGTAGCAGGACAGACCCAGTACTTC. It translates to CASSAGRVAGQTQYF.

Comments on this clone: This specimen includes other DNA sequences encoding the same CDR3. This chain uses TRBV29-1 with TRBJ2-7, with D maybe TRBD1 (5 bases). From germline, CDR1 is SQVTM and CDR2 ANQGSEA. CDR3 length: 11 amino acids. Trimming pared 4 bases from V and 2 bases from J, leaving 6 bases between. CDR3 region: CSVAGPYEQYF. Here the CDR3 DNA reads TGCAGCGTTGCAGGGCCCTACGAGCAGTACTTC.